This TCR beta chain emerged from a study of cytomegalovirus exposure and HLA in healthy donors (dated by TCRdb to the late 2010s). Context from the whole study: According to a later analysis, the approximately 120 validation repertoires were produced on the same platform as the roughly 600 repertoires of the first cohort. To predict cytomegalovirus infection status, the study brought together high-throughput TCR immunosequencing, statistical association of individual TCRs with disease status, and machine learning. Along with the approximately 650-subject first cohort, a separate validation cohort of 120 different subjects was used. The study was designed to test whether signatures of past pathogen exposure could be identified by cataloging public T cell receptors.

General study outcomes and caveats: A total of roughly 160 TCR beta chains were listed by the study as associated with cytomegalovirus. The authors suggested that the approach could potentially be extended to other disease states and immunological phenotypes. All 120 or so repertoires were used to score co-occurrence in the validation cohort in a later analysis, because that analysis had no HLA typing for the cohort. A few of the identified cytomegalovirus-associated TCR beta chains were confirmed in vitro to be specific for cytomegalovirus antigens. A later analysis found that TCRs clustered in the first cohort also tended to co-occur in the roughly 110 validation repertoires, with 90% to 95% of cluster scores above 0. Most TCR sequences were observed very rarely across donors, whereas some public TCRs were present in many individuals. The classifier was reported to diagnose cytomegalovirus status with high specificity and sensitivity in both the original and validation cohorts.

CDR1 and CDR2 (SGHRS, YFSETQ) derive from the germline V gene. The V end loses 1 base and the J end loses 1 base, and a stretch of 8 bases separates them. Counted from cysteine to phenylalanine, this CDR3 has 14 amino acids. The DNA shown is the 42-base CDR3, in frame from base 1. Donors formed part of the validation cohort, which comprised 120 subjects and was distinct from the first cohort of several hundred subjects. In regard to this clone: This receptor's antigen is unknown. Per-base qualities were not stored, and no clone one base away is much larger.

Library preparation used the immunoSEQ multiplex PCR assay. As for the original processing: A statistical classification framework was developed to diagnose cytomegalovirus status using the catalog of TCR beta chain sequences. Drawn from immuneACCESS, this table holds only the in-frame rearrangements with V and J called that TCRdb kept. Clones are partly lost; checked studies trace under half to an unresolved V gene and leave the rest unexplained. The V and J calls and clone size come from that table; D and trimming were worked out from the DNA. This sample comprises around 220,000 clones, about 86% of them detected only once. About 2.7% of the sample comes from the top ten.

The sequence was collected from a young woman in good health and CMV-seronegative. Sequenced input: PBMCs. The chain couples TRBV5-1 to TRBJ2-5; the best D guess is TRBD1, with 6 bases matching. In nucleotide form, the sequence is TGCGCCAGCAGCTTGAGGGGGTCCCAAGAGACCCAGTACTTC. Protein translation: CASSLRGSQETQYF.